Below, one TCR beta chain is given with its context. What it binds is not known. Per the authors' pipeline: A classifier for distant metastasis in papillary thyroid cancer was constructed using CDR3 differences observed across clinicopathological groups. Using MiXCR, TCRdb re-called clones from the PCR reads. TCRdb, rather than the study authors, made the V and J calls. The sample includes approximately 4,500 clones, almost 35% seen only once; the top ten take more than 25%. These data belong to a study of metastatic and nonmetastatic thyroid tumors. Broader study findings: Malignant thyroid tumors reportedly exceeded benign nodules significantly in TCR beta diversity, with the difference appearing in blood and tumor.

Before thyroid surgery, none of the patients had received any treatment. The junction had 12 bases not matched to a gene; V was cut back by 0 bases and J by 7 bases. Per the germline V gene, CDR1 is KGHSH and CDR2 is LQKENI. The CDR3 runs to 17 residues. The gene calls are TRBV18 and TRBJ1-2, with 9 bases matching TRBD1. The receptor was isolated from a male donor with papillary thyroid cancer or a benign thyroid nodule (not recorded which). Some clones in this sample may be carry-over from other donors' samples. Source material: adjacent normal tissue. DNA for the CDR3: TGTGCCAGCTCACCACCGTCATCCATGGGGACAGGGCGTGGCTACACCTTC. Its protein product is CASSPPSSMGTGRGYTF.